The 22 T cell receptor beta chains reported below all come from one sample, sequenced in a study of response to subunit inactivated influenza vaccine. TCRdb reanalysed the RT-PCR reads using MiXCR and keeps one entry per CDR3 protein. The sample has about 540,000 distinct CDR3 sequences; under 25% are singletons. This sample was shared with a second study, whose subject was T cells expressing NK-cell markers. As that study records: It was by 5'RACE template switching with UMIs that TCR beta cDNA was made.

Sequencing used CD4+ T cells sorted from PBMCs, obtained roughly 13 days after vaccination. These receptors came from a middle-aged man who received an inactivated influenza vaccine.

The rearrangement links TRBV12-3 or TRBV12-4 to TRBJ1-1; D may be TRBD1 (6 bases). CDR3 length: 14 residues. V lost 7 bases and J lost 2, with 14 bases in between. This CDR3 is CASNPTGDNTEAFF. CDR3 DNA sequence: TGTGCCAGCAACCCGACAGGAGACAACACTGAAGCTTTCTTT.

There are a few counts of this clonotype. The gene calls are TRBV7-8 and TRBJ2-7, with TRBD1 as a possible D gene (5 bases). The CDR3 loop spans 16 amino acids. The V end was cut by 2 bases, the J end by 0 bases, with 14 bases between. CDR1 and CDR2 (germline): SGHVS, FQNEAQ. The CDR3 is CASSLQPGFGSYEQYF. DNA of the CDR3: TGTGCCAGCAGCTTACAACCAGGGTTTGGCTCCTACGAGCAGTACTTC.

V usage is TRBV11-3 and J usage is TRBJ2-7, with 10 bases lining up with TRBD1. The V and J ends lost 1 base and 3 bases, in that order; junction bases with no gene match: 3. Per the germline V gene, CDR1 is SGHNT and CDR2 is YENEEA. This CDR3 region has 15 residues. The CDR3, as DNA: TGTGCCAGCAGCTTAGGCGGACAGGGGGACTACGAGCAGTACTTC. It specifies CASSLGGQGDYEQYF.

The chain has TRBV16 and TRBJ2-7; D is perhaps TRBD2 (6 bases). Trimming cost V 4 bases and J 2 bases, with 12 bases left between them. The CDR3 covers 14 residues. The V gene's germline CDR1 is KGHSY and CDR2 FQNENV. The CDR3 sequence: CASSPLASTYEQYF. CDR3 DNA: TGTGCCAGCAGCCCGCTAGCGTCGACCTACGAGCAGTACTTC.

This clonotype was seen ten or more times. This rearrangement joins TRBV3-1 to TRBJ2-6; TRBD2 aligns across 14 bases. Germline V lookup: CDR1 LGHDT, CDR2 YNNKEL (reference sequence). CDR3 length: 18 residues. Trimming cost V 2 bases and J 1 base; bases outside gene matches: 1. The CDR3, as DNA: TGTGCCAGCAGCCAAAGACTAGCGGGGGGGTCTGGGGCCAACGTCCTGACTTTC. It is translated as CASSQRLAGGSGANVLTF.

V usage is TRBV7-2 and J usage is TRBJ2-4; D is possibly TRBD1 or TRBD2 (5 bases each). V was cut by 7 bases and J by 11 bases, with 21 bases left in between. The CDR3 is 14 residues long. Germline CDR1 SGHTA, CDR2 FQGNSA. CDR3 bases: TGTGCCAGCATCCTAACGTCTAGTATGGGGGTTCAGTACTTC. Protein product: CASILTSSMGVQYF.

This clonotype occurred a few times. The chain combines TRBV2 with TRBJ2-3; TRBD1 is a possible D gene (6 bases). V lost 8 bases, J lost 0 bases, and 15 bases lay in between. The CDR3 is 15 amino acids. The germline V gene has CDR1 SNHLY and CDR2 FYNNEI. The CDR3 DNA is TGTGCCAGCGCGTCCGGGACACCGAGCACAGATACGCAGTATTTT. Amino acids: CASASGTPSTDTQYF.

The chain links TRBV29-1 to TRBJ1-6; D possibly corresponds to TRBD1 (5 bases). Trimming removed 6 bases at V and 7 bases at J, with 16 bases between. The CDR3 has 14 residues. Germline CDR1 reads SQVTM; CDR2 reads ANQGSEA. CDR3 loop: CSVLTGTENSPLHF. The CDR3 region has the DNA TGCAGCGTCCTGACCGGGACGGAGAATTCACCCCTCCACTTT.

The rearrangement uses TRBV20-1 and TRBJ2-5, with D perhaps being TRBD1 or TRBD2 (5 bases each). Trimming pared 0 bases from V and 4 bases from J, leaving 12 bases between. The CDR3 has 14 residues. CDR1 is DFQATT, CDR2 SNEGSKA, per germline (reference sequence). The CDR3 sequence: CSAREPGRVETQYF. Written as DNA, the CDR3 is TGCAGTGCTAGAGAGCCGGGACGAGTAGAGACCCAGTACTTC.

This clonotype showed up many times. This chain links TRBV12-3 or TRBV12-4 with TRBJ2-2; 9 bases are shared with TRBD1. V was clipped by 5 bases and J by 4 bases; unmatched bases: 2. The CDR3 runs to 14 residues. CDR3 loop: CASSRQGGTGELFF. CDR3 coding DNA: TGTGCCAGCAGTCGACAGGGGGGCACCGGGGAGCTGTTTTTT.

Written as DNA, the CDR3 is TGTGCCAGCAGTTTACAGGGGGCGGCATATTCACCCCTCCACTTT. It encodes CASSLQGAAYSPLHF. This chain links TRBV11-1 with TRBJ1-6; 9 bases agree with TRBD1. Germline CDR1 reads SGHAT; CDR2 reads FQDESV (reference sequence). V dropped 6 bases and J dropped 8; count of bases not matched to a gene: 8. The CDR3 extends over 15 amino acids. The complete variable domain, with remaining parts taken from reference TRBV11-1 and TRBJ1-6, reads EAEVAQSPRYKITEKSQAVAFWCDPISGHATLYWYRQILGQGPELLVQFQDESVVDDSQLPKDRFSAERLKGVDSTLKIQPAELGDSAMYLCASSLQGAAYSPLHFGNGTRLTVT.

This clonotype has a handful of counts. V and J are TRBV4-3 and TRBJ2-2; D is unclear. In germline, CDR1 is LGHNA, CDR2 YSLEER. V gave up 0 bases and J gave up 4 bases, with 9 bases separating them. The CDR3 loop spans 15 amino acids. The CDR3 sequence is CASSQDQHSTGELFF. The CDR3 DNA sequence: TGCGCCAGCAGCCAAGATCAACATTCCACCGGGGAGCTGTTTTTT.

CDR3 sequence: CASSSDGVPTDTQYF. The CDR3 region has the DNA TGCGCCAGCAGCTCGGACGGGGTACCCACAGATACGCAGTATTTT. The rearrangement uses TRBV5-1 and TRBJ2-3, with D perhaps TRBD2 (5 bases). The V end lost 3 bases, the J end lost 2 bases, and 13 bases lay between the germline ends. This CDR3 comprises 15 residues. CDR1 SGHRS and CDR2 YFSETQ come from the germline V gene.

This clonotype was observed at least ten times. V and J are TRBV5-1 and TRBJ2-5, with D uncertain. The length of the CDR3 is 13 residues. From germline, CDR1 is SGHRS and CDR2 YFSETQ. Deletions cut 1 base from V and 5 bases from J, with 9 bases between. CDR3 DNA sequence: TGCGCCAGCAGCTTGTTCCCCGGGGAGACCCAGTACTTC. Translated, it gives CASSLFPGETQYF.

The J gene is TRBJ2-7, the V gene TRBV7-2, with 9 bases aligning to TRBD2. The CDR3 contains 14 residues. Germline V gives CDR1 SGHTA, CDR2 FQGNSA. V lost 3 bases to trimming and J lost 7 bases; unmatched junction nucleotides: 7. The chain's CDR3 is CASSLASGTTEQYF. The CDR3 DNA is TGTGCCAGCAGCTTGGCTAGCGGGACCACAGAGCAGTACTTC.

There are a few counts of this clonotype. The gene calls are TRBV5-6 and TRBJ2-7; 7 bases are shared with TRBD2. Per the germline V gene, CDR1 is SGHDT and CDR2 is YYEEEE. Trimming cost V 0 bases and J 5 bases; bases outside gene matches: 11. This CDR3 spans 16 amino acids. CDR3 region: CASSLALGGRRHEQYF. The CDR3 DNA reads TGTGCCAGCAGCTTGGCCTTGGGCGGGAGACGCCACGAGCAGTACTTC.

V usage is TRBV7-2 and J usage is TRBJ2-1; TRBD2 is a possible D gene (7 bases). This CDR3 has 14 residues. Trimming shortened V by 6 bases and J by 4 bases, and 13 bases separated the two germline ends. Per the germline V gene, CDR1 is SGHTA and CDR2 is FQGNSA. The CDR3 DNA is TGTGCCAGCAGGGGGGGGGACACGTACAATGAGCAGTTCTTC. It encodes CASRGGDTYNEQFF.

This clonotype has just a few counts. The chain employs TRBV28 and TRBJ2-7, with D maybe TRBD1 (6 bases). Germline V gene lookup returns CDR1 MDHEN and CDR2 SYDVKM. V lost 6 bases to trimming and J lost 4 bases, with 16 bases between them. CDR3 size: 14 residues. CDR3 residues: CASSRSPDSYEQYF. The DNA for the CDR3 is TGTGCCAGCAGCCGCTCGCCGGACAGTTACGAGCAGTACTTC.

The table lists this clonotype with many counts. The V gene is TRBV7-2, the J gene TRBJ2-7; 8 positions match TRBD1. Germline loops: CDR1 SGHTA, CDR2 FQGNSA. CDR3 length equals 15 residues. After removal of 5 bases from V and 2 bases from J, the junction contained 8 bases not matched to a gene. CDR3 in amino acids: CASSDRGSRAYEQYF. As DNA, the CDR3 is TGTGCCAGCAGCGACAGGGGTTCGAGGGCCTACGAGCAGTACTTC.

The chain has TRBV28 and TRBJ2-3; the D is unclear. The germline CDR1 and CDR2 sequences are MDHEN and SYDVKM. This CDR3 has 11 residues. Trimming took 8 bases from V and 2 from J, leaving 5 bases between them. CDR3 loop: CASQDTDTQYF. CDR3 nucleotide sequence: TGTGCCAGCCAGGACACAGATACGCAGTATTTT.

This chain links TRBV11-2 with TRBJ2-1, with 9 bases aligning to TRBD1. The CDR3 loop spans 15 amino acids. Germline CDR1 and CDR2: SGHAT and FQNNGV. V dropped 5 bases and J dropped 6; count of bases not matched to a gene: 8. CDR3 sequence reads: CASSPDRGRINEQFF. The CDR3 nucleotides read TGTGCCAGCAGCCCTGACAGGGGGAGGATCAATGAGCAGTTCTTC.

This clonotype was recorded a few times. The chain joins TRBV18 to TRBJ2-5; D not certain. The CDR3 is made up of 12 amino acids. The V end lost 1 base, the J end lost 6 bases, and 6 bases lay between the germline ends. Germline values: CDR1 KGHSH, CDR2 LQKENI. The CDR3 here is CASSPQLKTQYF. The CDR3 region has the DNA TGTGCCAGCTCACCACAGTTGAAGACCCAGTACTTC.